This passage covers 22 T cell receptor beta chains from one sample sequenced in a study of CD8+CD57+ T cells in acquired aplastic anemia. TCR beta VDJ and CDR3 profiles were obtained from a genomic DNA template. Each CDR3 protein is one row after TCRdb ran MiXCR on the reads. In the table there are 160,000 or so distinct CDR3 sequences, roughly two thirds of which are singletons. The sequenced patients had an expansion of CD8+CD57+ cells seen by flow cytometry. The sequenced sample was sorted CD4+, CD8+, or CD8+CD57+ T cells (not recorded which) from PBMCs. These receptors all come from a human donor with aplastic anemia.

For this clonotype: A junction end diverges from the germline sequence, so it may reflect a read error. The CDR3 nucleotides read TGCGCCAGCAGCTTGGAGGCGGTGAGCTCTGGAAACACCATATATTTT. Amino acid sequence: CASSLEAVSSGNTIYF. The V and J genes are TRBV5-5 and TRBJ1-3, with D uncertain. Germline-derived CDR1 and CDR2 are SGHKS and YYEKEE (reference sequence). CDR3 length: 16 amino acids.

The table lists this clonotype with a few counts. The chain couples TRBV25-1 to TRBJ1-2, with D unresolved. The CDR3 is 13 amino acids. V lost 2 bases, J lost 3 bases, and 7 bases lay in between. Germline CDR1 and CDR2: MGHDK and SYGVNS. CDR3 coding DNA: TGTGCCAGCAGTGAAGCCCAAGACTATGGCTACACCTTC. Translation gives CASSEAQDYGYTF.

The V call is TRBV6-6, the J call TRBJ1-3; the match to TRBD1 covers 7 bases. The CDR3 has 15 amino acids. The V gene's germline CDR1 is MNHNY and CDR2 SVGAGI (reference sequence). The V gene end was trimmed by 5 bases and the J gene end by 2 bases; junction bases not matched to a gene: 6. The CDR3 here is CASSDNRGAGNTIYF. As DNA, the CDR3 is TGTGCCAGCAGTGACAACAGGGGAGCTGGAAACACCATATATTTT.

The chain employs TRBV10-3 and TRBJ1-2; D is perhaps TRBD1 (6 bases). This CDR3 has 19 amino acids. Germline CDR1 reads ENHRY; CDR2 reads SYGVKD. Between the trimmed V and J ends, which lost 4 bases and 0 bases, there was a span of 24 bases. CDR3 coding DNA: TGTGCCATCAGTGTCTATGCTGGGACAAACGGGGACGCTAACTATGGCTACACCTTC. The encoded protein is CAISVYAGTNGDANYGYTF.

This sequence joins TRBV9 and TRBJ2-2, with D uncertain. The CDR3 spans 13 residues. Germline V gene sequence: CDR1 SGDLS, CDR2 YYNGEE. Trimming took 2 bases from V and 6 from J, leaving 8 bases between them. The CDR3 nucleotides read TGTGCCAGCAGCGTTGCGTGGGCCGGGGAGCTGTTTTTT. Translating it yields CASSVAWAGELFF.

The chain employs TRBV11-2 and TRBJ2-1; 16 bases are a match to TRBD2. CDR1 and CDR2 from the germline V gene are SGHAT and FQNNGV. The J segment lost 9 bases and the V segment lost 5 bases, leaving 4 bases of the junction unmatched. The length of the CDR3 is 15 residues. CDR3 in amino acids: CASSTGTSGRGEQFF. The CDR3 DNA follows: TGTGCCAGCAGCACCGGGACTAGCGGGAGGGGTGAGCAGTTCTTC.

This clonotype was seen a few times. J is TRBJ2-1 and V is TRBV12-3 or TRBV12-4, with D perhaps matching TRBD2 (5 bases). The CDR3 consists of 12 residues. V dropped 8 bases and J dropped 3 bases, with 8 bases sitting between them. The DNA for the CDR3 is TGTGCCAGCTTACGGGGCTACAATGAGCAGTTCTTC. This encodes CASLRGYNEQFF.

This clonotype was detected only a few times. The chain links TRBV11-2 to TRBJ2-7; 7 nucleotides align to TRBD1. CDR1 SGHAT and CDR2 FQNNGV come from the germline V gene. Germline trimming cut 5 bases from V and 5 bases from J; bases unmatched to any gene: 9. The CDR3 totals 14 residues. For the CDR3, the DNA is TGTGCCAGCAGCAGACAGGGACAAATCCACGAGCAGTACTTC. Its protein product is CASSRQGQIHEQYF.

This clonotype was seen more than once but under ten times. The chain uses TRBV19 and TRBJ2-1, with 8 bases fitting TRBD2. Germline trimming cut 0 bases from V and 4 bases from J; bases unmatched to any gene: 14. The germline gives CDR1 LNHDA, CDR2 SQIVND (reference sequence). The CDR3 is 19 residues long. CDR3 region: CASSIDQRLRGRRYNEQFF. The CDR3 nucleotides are TGTGCCAGTAGTATAGATCAAAGGCTTCGCGGGAGGCGGTACAATGAGCAGTTCTTC.

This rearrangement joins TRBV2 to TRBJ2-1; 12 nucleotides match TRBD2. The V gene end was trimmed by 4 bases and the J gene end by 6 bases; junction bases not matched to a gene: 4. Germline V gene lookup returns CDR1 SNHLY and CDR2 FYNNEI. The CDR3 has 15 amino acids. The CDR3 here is CASSVKLAGGNEQFF. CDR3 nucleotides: TGTGCCAGCAGTGTCAAACTAGCGGGAGGCAATGAGCAGTTCTTC.

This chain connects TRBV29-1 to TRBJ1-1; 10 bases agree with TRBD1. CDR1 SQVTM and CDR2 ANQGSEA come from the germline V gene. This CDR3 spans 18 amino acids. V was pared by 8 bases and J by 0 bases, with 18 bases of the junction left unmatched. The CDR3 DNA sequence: TGCAGCTTTGGGACAGGGGAGGGTATAGGTCTCATGAACACTGAAGCTTTCTTT. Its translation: CSFGTGEGIGLMNTEAFF. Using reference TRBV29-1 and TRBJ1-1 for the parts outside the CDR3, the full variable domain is SAVISQKPSRDICQRGTSLTIQCQVDSQVTMMFWYRQQPGQSLTLIATANQGSEATYESGFVIDKFPISRPNLTFSTLTVSNMSPEDSSIYLCSFGTGEGIGLMNTEAFFGQGTRLTVV.

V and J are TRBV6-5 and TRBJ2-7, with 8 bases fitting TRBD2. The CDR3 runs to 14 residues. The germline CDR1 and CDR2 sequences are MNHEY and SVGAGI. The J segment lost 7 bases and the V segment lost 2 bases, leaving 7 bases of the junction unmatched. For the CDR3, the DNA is TGTGCCAGCAGTTACGGCGGGAGGTGGGTTGAGCAGTACTTC. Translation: CASSYGGRWVEQYF.

This CDR3 is CASSQQGAGTEAFF. DNA of the CDR3: TGTGCCAGTAGTCAACAGGGGGCGGGAACTGAAGCTTTCTTT. The chain carries TRBV19 and TRBJ1-1, with 9 nucleotides matching TRBD1. The CDR3 has 14 amino acids. V lost 5 bases to trimming and J lost 5 bases; unmatched junction nucleotides: 6. Germline CDR1 reads LNHDA; CDR2 reads SQIVND (reference sequence).

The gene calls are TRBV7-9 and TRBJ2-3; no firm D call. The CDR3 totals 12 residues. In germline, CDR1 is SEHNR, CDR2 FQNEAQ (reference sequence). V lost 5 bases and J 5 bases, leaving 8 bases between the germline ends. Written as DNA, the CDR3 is TGTGCCAGCAGCCACGCCGGAGATACGCAGTATTTT. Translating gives CASSHAGDTQYF.

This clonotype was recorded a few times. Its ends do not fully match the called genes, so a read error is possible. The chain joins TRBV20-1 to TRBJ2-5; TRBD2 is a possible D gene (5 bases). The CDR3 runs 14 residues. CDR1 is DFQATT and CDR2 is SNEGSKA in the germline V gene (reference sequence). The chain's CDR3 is CSARGPGIQGTQYF. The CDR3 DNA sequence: TGCAGTGCTAGAGGTCCCGGGATTCAAGGGACCCAGTACTTC.

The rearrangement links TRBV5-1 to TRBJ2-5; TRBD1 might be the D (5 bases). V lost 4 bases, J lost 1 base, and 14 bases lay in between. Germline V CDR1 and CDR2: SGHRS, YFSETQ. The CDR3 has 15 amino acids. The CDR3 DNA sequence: TGCGCCAGCAGCCGCTCAGGGTTTCTCCAAGAGACCCAGTACTTC. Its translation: CASSRSGFLQETQYF.

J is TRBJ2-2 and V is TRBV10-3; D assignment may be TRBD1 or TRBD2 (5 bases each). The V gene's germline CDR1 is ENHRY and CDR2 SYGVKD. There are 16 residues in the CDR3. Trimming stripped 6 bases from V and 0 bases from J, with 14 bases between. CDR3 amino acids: CAIREAGTANTGELFF. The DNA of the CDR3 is TGTGCCATCAGGGAAGCCGGGACGGCGAACACCGGGGAGCTGTTTTTT.

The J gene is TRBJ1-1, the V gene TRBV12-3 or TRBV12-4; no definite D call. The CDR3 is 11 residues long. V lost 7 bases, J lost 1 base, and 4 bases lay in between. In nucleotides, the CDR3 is TGTGCCAGCATTTGGAACACTGAAGCTTTCTTT. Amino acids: CASIWNTEAFF.

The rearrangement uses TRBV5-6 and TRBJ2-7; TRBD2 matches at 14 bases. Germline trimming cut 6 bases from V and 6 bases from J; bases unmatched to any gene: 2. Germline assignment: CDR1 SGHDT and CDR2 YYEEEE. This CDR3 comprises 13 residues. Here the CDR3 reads CASNGLAGGEQYF. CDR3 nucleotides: TGTGCCAGCAACGGACTAGCGGGAGGCGAGCAGTACTTC.

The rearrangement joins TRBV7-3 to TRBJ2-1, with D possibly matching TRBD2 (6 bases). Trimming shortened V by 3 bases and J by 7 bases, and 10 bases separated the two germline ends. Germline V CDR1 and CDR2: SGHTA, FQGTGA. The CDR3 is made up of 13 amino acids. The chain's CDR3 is CASSLQGGNEQFF. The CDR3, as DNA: TGTGCCAGCAGCTTGCAGGGAGGAAATGAGCAGTTCTTC. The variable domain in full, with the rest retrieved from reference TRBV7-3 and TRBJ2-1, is GAGVSQTPSNKVTEKGKYVELRCDPISGHTALYWYRQSLGQGPEFLIYFQGTGAADDSGLPNDRFFAVRPEGSVSTLKIQRTERGDSAVYLCASSLQGGNEQFFGPGTRLTVL.

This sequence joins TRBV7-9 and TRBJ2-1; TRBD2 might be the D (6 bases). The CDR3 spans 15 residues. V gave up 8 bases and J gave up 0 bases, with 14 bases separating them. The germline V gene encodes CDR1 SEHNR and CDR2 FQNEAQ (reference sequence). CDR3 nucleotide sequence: TGTGCCAGCCAAGGCGGGGCAGTCTCCTACAATGAGCAGTTCTTC. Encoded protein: CASQGGAVSYNEQFF.

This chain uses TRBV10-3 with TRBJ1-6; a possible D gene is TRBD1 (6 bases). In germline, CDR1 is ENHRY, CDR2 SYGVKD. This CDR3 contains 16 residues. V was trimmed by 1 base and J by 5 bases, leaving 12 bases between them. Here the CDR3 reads CAISEYRAGDNSPLHF. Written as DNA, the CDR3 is TGTGCCATCAGTGAGTACAGGGCCGGGGATAATTCACCCCTCCACTTT.